What follows are 23 T cell receptor beta chains derived from one specimen sequenced in a study of blood T cell repertoires in COVID-19 (dated by TCRdb to 2020 to 2021). The library was built by means of the immunoSEQ multiplex PCR assay. The table was pulled from immuneACCESS by TCRdb, which kept in-frame rearrangements only. Such tables lose some clones; where checked, under half of the loss comes from unresolved V genes, and the rest has no known cause. Across this sample there are 250,000 to 300,000 clones, with around 86% seen only once. The ten top clones hold less than 3% of the sample. The sample taken for sequencing was peripheral blood. These receptors originate from a young woman with active or convalescent COVID-19.

The chain employs TRBV7-2 and TRBJ1-3; weak D call: TRBD1 (6 bases). The CDR3 is 16 residues long. The germline V and J ends were trimmed by 1 base and 0 bases, with 10 bases remaining between them. Germline assignment: CDR1 SGHTA and CDR2 FQGNSA. CDR3 nucleotides: TGTGCCAGCAGCTTAGTCGGGACACTCTCTGGAAACACCATATATTTT. Protein sequence: CASSLVGTLSGNTIYF.

This clone was seen a few times. This chain links TRBV7-9 with TRBJ2-7; 7 nucleotides agree with TRBD2. V dropped 5 bases and J dropped 2; count of bases not matched to a gene: 6. Per the germline V gene, CDR1 is SEHNR and CDR2 is FQNEAQ (reference sequence). There are 14 residues in the CDR3. For the CDR3, the DNA is TGTGCCAGCAGCGGGACTACCGGGGCCTACGAGCAGTACTTC. This translates into CASSGTTGAYEQYF.

This sequence joins TRBV11-2 and TRBJ2-1, with 8 nucleotides matching TRBD2. The V and J ends lost 5 bases and 0 bases, in that order; junction bases with no gene match: 9. The CDR3 has 17 residues. Per germline, CDR1 SGHAT and CDR2 FQNNGV. CDR3 amino acids: CASSPRPRGGSYNEQFF. CDR3 in DNA: TGTGCCAGCAGCCCTCGGCCACGGGGGGGCTCCTACAATGAGCAGTTCTTC. The variable domain in full, completed from reference TRBV11-2 and TRBJ2-1, reads EAGVAQSPRYKIIEKRQSVAFWCNPISGHATLYWYQQILGQGPKLLIQFQNNGVVDDSQLPKDRFSAERLKGVDSTLKIQPAKLEDSAVYLCASSPRPRGGSYNEQFFGPGTRLTVL.

The gene calls are TRBV7-2 and TRBJ2-3; TRBD2 aligns across 7 bases. Trimming at V came to 5 bases and at J to 4 bases, leaving 6 bases not matched to a gene. The CDR3 runs 14 residues. CDR1 and CDR2 (germline): SGHTA, FQGNSA. CDR3 sequence (DNA): TGTGCCAGCAGCGTCGGGGGGTCGGCAGATACGCAGTATTTT. Translation gives CASSVGGSADTQYF.

The V and J genes are TRBV30 and TRBJ2-7; TRBD1 aligns across 8 bases. With V trimmed by 0 bases and J by 5 bases, 6 bases remained unmatched. The CDR3 spans 14 residues. Germline V gene data show CDR1 as GTSNPN and CDR2 as SVGIG (reference sequence). CDR3 DNA sequence: TGTGCCTGGAGTGTAGGGACAGGCCGGCACGAGCAGTACTTC. Residues: CAWSVGTGRHEQYF.

The V gene is TRBV4-3, the J gene TRBJ2-4, with D maybe TRBD1 (5 bases). The CDR3 spans 16 residues. Germline-derived CDR1 and CDR2 are LGHNA and YSLEER. Trimming took off 0 bases at V and 6 bases at J, with 15 bases between the two ends. This CDR3 is CASSQDITQGINIQYF. The CDR3 coding sequence is TGCGCCAGCAGCCAAGATATTACCCAGGGTATAAACATTCAGTACTTC.

Here the CDR3 reads CASTSGILGRHNQPQHF. As DNA, the CDR3 is TGTGCCAGCACTTCAGGGATTTTGGGTCGGCACAATCAGCCCCAGCATTTT. V usage is TRBV28 and J usage is TRBJ1-5; tentatively, D is TRBD1 (5 bases). Trimming shortened V by 7 bases and J by 3 bases, and 22 bases separated the two germline ends. This CDR3 is 17 amino acids long. Germline CDR1 reads MDHEN; CDR2 reads SYDVKM.

The chain recombines TRBV15 with TRBJ1-4; TRBD1 is a possible D gene (6 bases). Germline lookup yields CDR1 LNHNV and CDR2 YYDKDF (reference sequence). The CDR3 is made up of 13 amino acids. The germline V and J ends were trimmed by 4 bases and 8 bases, with 11 bases remaining between them. For the CDR3, the DNA is TGTGCCACCAGCAACCGGGACATCGAAAAACTGTTTTTT. Translating it yields CATSNRDIEKLFF. The whole variable domain, remainder taken from reference TRBV15 and TRBJ1-4, is DAMVIQNPRYQVTQFGKPVTLSCSQTLNHNVMYWYQQKSSQAPKLLFHYYDKDFNNEADTPDNFQSRRPNTSFCFLDIRSPGLGDTAMYLCATSNRDIEKLFFGSGTQLSVL.

This clone was detected only a few times. The rearrangement uses TRBV7-2 and TRBJ1-2, with D possibly matching TRBD1 (5 bases). The CDR3 consists of 14 residues. V lost 5 bases, J lost 4 bases, and 14 bases lay in between. The germline gives CDR1 SGHTA, CDR2 FQGNSA. The CDR3 reads CASSPDWGSYGYTF. The CDR3 DNA reads as TGTGCCAGCAGCCCAGATTGGGGCTCCTATGGCTACACCTTC.

In its sample, this clone was seen once. The genes are TRBV7-8 and TRBJ2-7, with D possibly matching TRBD1 (6 bases). The V end lost 6 bases, the J end lost 2 bases, and 14 bases lay between the germline ends. The CDR3 is 14 residues long. Looked up from germline, CDR1 is SGHVS and CDR2 is FQNEAQ. This CDR3 is CASRPPTGTYEQYF. DNA of the CDR3: TGTGCCAGCAGACCACCGACAGGAACCTACGAGCAGTACTTC.

This chain joins TRBV25-1 and TRBJ1-1; perhaps TRBD1 as D (6 bases). This CDR3 is 13 amino acids long. Trimming stripped 1 base from V and 8 bases from J, with 11 bases between. The germline V gene has CDR1 MGHDK and CDR2 SYGVNS. The CDR3 nucleotides are TGTGCCAGCAGTGAATCGTGGACAGTCGAAGCTTTCTTT. Amino acid sequence: CASSESWTVEAFF.

The CDR3 DNA sequence: TGTGCCATCAGTGCTACTAGCGCAGATACGCAGTATTTT. It is translated as CAISATSADTQYF. The chain joins TRBV10-3 to TRBJ2-3; 7 positions agree with TRBD2. Per germline, CDR1 ENHRY and CDR2 SYGVKD. The CDR3 has 13 residues. V was pared by 4 bases and J by 4 bases, with 2 bases of the junction left unmatched.

This clone was detected only once. The chain recombines TRBV6-5 with TRBJ2-2; tentatively, D is TRBD2 (5 bases). The CDR3 has 15 amino acids. Germline V CDR1 and CDR2: MNHEY, SVGAGI. V lost 8 bases to trimming and J lost 2 bases, with 15 bases between them. CDR3 residues: CASSLREGNTGELFF. CDR3 sequence (DNA): TGTGCCAGCTCCTTACGAGAGGGAAACACCGGGGAGCTGTTTTTT.

The chain links TRBV9 to TRBJ2-7; 8 nucleotides match TRBD1. Germline loops: CDR1 SGDLS, CDR2 YYNGEE. The CDR3 spans 15 residues. V shed 2 bases, J shed 3 bases, and the junction held 7 bases outside the gene matches. CDR3 sequence (DNA): TGTGCCAGCAGCGTCCGGCAGGGGGCTAGCTACGAGCAGTACTTC. Translating gives CASSVRQGASYEQYF.

The rearrangement joins TRBV19 to TRBJ1-1; tentative D call: TRBD1 (6 bases). Trimming pared 3 bases from V and 5 bases from J, leaving 13 bases between. The germline V gene has CDR1 LNHDA and CDR2 SQIVND (reference sequence). The CDR3 has 14 amino acids. The CDR3 protein is CASSIGPGTTEAFF. As DNA, the CDR3 is TGTGCCAGTAGTATCGGTCCAGGGACAACTGAAGCTTTCTTT.

The rearrangement links TRBV7-4 to TRBJ2-7; no reliable D call. The germline V gene encodes CDR1 SGHVT and CDR2 SQSDAQ. This CDR3 contains 15 residues. V lost 0 bases to trimming and J lost 0 bases, with 9 bases between them. The chain's CDR3 is CASSLAWSVSYEQYF. DNA for the CDR3: TGTGCCAGCAGCTTAGCCTGGAGCGTCTCCTACGAGCAGTACTTC.

The V call is TRBV2, the J call TRBJ1-1; possible D gene TRBD1, 5 bases. CDR1 SNHLY and CDR2 FYNNEI come from the germline V gene. This CDR3 is built from 12 residues. Trimming shortened V by 5 bases and J by 9 bases, and 13 bases separated the two germline ends. The CDR3 is CASSLTGLKAFF. CDR3 nucleotides: TGTGCCAGCAGTTTAACAGGTCTCAAAGCTTTCTTT.

This clone was picked up a small number of times. Other DNA sequences in this sample translate to the same CDR3. This sequence joins TRBV7-2 and TRBJ2-7; D call uncertain. The CDR3 sequence is 11 residues long. The V gene's germline CDR1 is SGHTA and CDR2 FQGNSA. V was cut by 5 bases and J by 1 base, with 3 bases left in between. CDR3 amino acids: CASSLSYEQYF. The CDR3 nucleotides read TGTGCCAGCAGCCTTTCCTACGAGCAGTACTTC.

In this sample, this clone turned up a few times. This chain uses TRBV5-6 with TRBJ2-7; TRBD2 aligns across 7 bases. This CDR3 comprises 15 residues. The V gene's germline CDR1 is SGHDT and CDR2 YYEEEE. V shed 4 bases and J 8 bases; nucleotides not matched to a gene: 15. The CDR3 region is CASSPGDSGRAKQYF. DNA of the CDR3: TGTGCCAGCAGCCCGGGGGACTCGGGGAGGGCGAAGCAGTACTTC.

This clone was found a few times. The chain has TRBV2 and TRBJ1-6; possibly TRBD1 for D (5 bases). The V end lost 4 bases, the J end lost 2 bases, and 6 bases lay between the germline ends. The CDR3 is 14 residues long. Germline CDR1 and CDR2: SNHLY and FYNNEI. The CDR3 sequence is CASSAGTYNSPLHF. CDR3 in DNA: TGTGCCAGCAGTGCAGGGACCTATAATTCACCCCTCCACTTT.

A single count supports this clone. V usage is TRBV10-1 and J usage is TRBJ1-1, with D perhaps matching TRBD1 (6 bases). Trimming cost V 7 bases and J 4 bases, with 22 bases left between them. Germline CDR1 and CDR2: WNHNN and SYGVQD (reference sequence). The CDR3 is 16 residues long. The CDR3 DNA follows: TGCGCCAGCATAATAGACACAGCAGGGGTTAGCACTGAAGCTTTCTTT. This gives the protein CASIIDTAGVSTEAFF.

CDR3 coding DNA: TGTGCCAGCAGCCCCAGGGGGGCCTCCTACAATGAGCAGTTCTTC. This codes for CASSPRGASYNEQFF. The chain joins TRBV7-3 to TRBJ2-1; D is possibly TRBD1 (7 bases). CDR1 and CDR2 (germline): SGHTA, FQGTGA. The CDR3 spans 15 residues. The V end lost 5 bases, the J end lost 0 bases, and 11 bases lay between the germline ends.

The rearrangement links TRBV15 to TRBJ2-3, with 10 nucleotides matching TRBD1. This CDR3 region has 15 residues. V shed 7 bases and J 4 bases; nucleotides not matched to a gene: 8. CDR1 and CDR2 from the germline V gene are LNHNV and YYDKDF (reference sequence). In nucleotides, the CDR3 is TGTGCCACCATCCGGGACAGGGGAGAACCAGATACGCAGTATTTT. Translating it yields CATIRDRGEPDTQYF.